The following is a T cell receptor beta chain sequence with its context. The germline gives CDR1 MNHNY, CDR2 SVGAGI (reference sequence). Trimming at V came to 0 bases and at J to 2 bases, leaving 5 bases not matched to a gene. The CDR3 length is 17 residues. Amplification of TCR beta CDR3 regions was performed using RNA transcripts as template. In the first-round RT-PCR of the TCR CDR3, the HTBI primer set was used. TCRdb reprocessed the multiplex PCR reads via MiXCR and lists one record per CDR3 protein. The repertoire includes over 300,000 distinct CDR3 sequences, about 14% of them detected once, and roughly 9.6% sits in the top ten. Diagnosing involved the use of clinical symptoms, serum thyroxine and TRAb, thyroid ultrasound and orbital computed tomography. The data were taken from a study of T cells in Graves' hyperthyroidism and ophthalmopathy.

This receptor was identified in a woman aged 60 to 75 with Graves' hyperthyroidism. The sample comprised blood. The genes are TRBV6-6 and TRBJ1-5; 9 bases fit TRBD1. The CDR3 protein is CASSYSTGGAGNQPQHF. The CDR3 DNA sequence: TGTGCCAGCAGTTACTCTACAGGGGGCGCGGGCAATCAGCCCCAGCATTTT.